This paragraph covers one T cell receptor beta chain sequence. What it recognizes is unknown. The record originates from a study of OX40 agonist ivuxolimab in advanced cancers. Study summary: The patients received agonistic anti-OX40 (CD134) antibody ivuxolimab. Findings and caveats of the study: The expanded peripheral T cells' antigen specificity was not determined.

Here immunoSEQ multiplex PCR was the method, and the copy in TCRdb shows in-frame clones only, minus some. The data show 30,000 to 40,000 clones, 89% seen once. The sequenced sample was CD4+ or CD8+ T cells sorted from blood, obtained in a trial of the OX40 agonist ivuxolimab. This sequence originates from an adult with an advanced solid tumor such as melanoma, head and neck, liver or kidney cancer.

CDR3 loop: CASSQSIGQGTSYEQYF. The CDR3 DNA sequence: TGTGCCAGCAGCCAATCTATTGGACAGGGGACCTCCTACGAGCAGTACTTC. The rearrangement links TRBV14 to TRBJ2-7, with TRBD1 matching 9 bases. The CDR3 totals 17 residues. V dropped 2 bases and J dropped 0; count of bases not matched to a gene: 8. Germline-derived CDR1 and CDR2 are SGHDN and FVKESK.